Presented here are 6 T cell receptor beta chains from one specimen sequenced in a study of cytomegalovirus exposure and HLA in healthy donors. The PCR made use of 60 Vbeta and 13 Jbeta primers. Sequenced by immunoSEQ multiplex PCR; TCRdb stores in-frame clones only, minus some. This sample has about 150,000 clones; more than 60% occur once, and the top ten carry about 13%. Sequences were obtained from PBMCs. The receptor source for this set is a man aged 35 to 55 in good health and CMV-seropositive.

The CDR3: CASSLDRTSASYEQYF. CDR3 in DNA: TGTGCCAGCAGCTTAGACCGGACTAGCGCCTCCTACGAGCAGTACTTC. The rearrangement joins TRBV11-2 to TRBJ2-7; 9 nucleotides line up with TRBD2. The CDR3 loop spans 16 amino acids. Germline trimming cut 0 bases from V and 0 bases from J; bases unmatched to any gene: 3. Germline-derived CDR1 and CDR2 are SGHAT and FQNNGV.

The V and J genes are TRBV6-5 and TRBJ2-1; 8 bases agree with TRBD2. J was trimmed by 5 bases and V by 2 bases; bases with no gene match: 5. The CDR3 contains 15 residues. Germline V gene data show CDR1 as MNHEY and CDR2 as SVGAGI. CDR3 in amino acids: CASSYGASGHNEQFF. CDR3 coding DNA: TGTGCCAGCAGTTACGGAGCTAGCGGGCACAATGAGCAGTTCTTC.

The chain carries TRBV5-1 and TRBJ2-1; 11 nucleotides align to TRBD2. The CDR3 sequence is 18 residues long. Germline V CDR1 and CDR2: SGHRS, YFSETQ. V gave up 1 base and J gave up 4 bases; unmatched junction bases: 10. CDR3 loop: CASSLSTSGNLRYNEQFF. CDR3 DNA: TGCGCCAGCAGCTTGTCGACTAGCGGGAACCTTAGGTACAATGAGCAGTTCTTC.

This clone has a single count. V and J are TRBV6-1 and TRBJ2-5; no definite D call. The CDR3 spans 13 residues. Germline V lookup: CDR1 MNHNS, CDR2 SASEGT. Trimming pared 5 bases from V and 2 bases from J, leaving 9 bases between. CDR3 residues: CASSLSTQETQYF. The CDR3 DNA follows: TGTGCCAGCAGTCTGAGTACTCAAGAGACCCAGTACTTC.

This clone was seen a single time. V and J are TRBV27 and TRBJ2-2; 12 bases are shared with TRBD2. Germline CDR1 and CDR2: MNHEY and SMNVEV (reference sequence). V dropped 2 bases and J dropped 6; count of bases not matched to a gene: 4. The CDR3 length is 16 residues. As DNA, the CDR3 is TGTGCCAGCAGTTTACTAGCGGGAGGGTTGTCCGGGGAGCTGTTTTTT. It encodes CASSLLAGGLSGELFF.

This rearrangement joins TRBV6-1 to TRBJ1-1; TRBD1 agrees at 7 bases. This CDR3 has 14 residues. From germline, CDR1 is MNHNS and CDR2 SASEGT. Losses at the gene ends were 6 bases for V and 6 bases for J; bases not matched to a gene: 10. CDR3 nucleotide sequence: TGTGCCAGCAGGGAGACAGGGAGATGGGCTGAAGCTTTCTTT. This encodes CASRETGRWAEAFF.